This is a list of T cell receptor beta chains from one sample in a study of OX40 agonist ivuxolimab in advanced cancers. Here immunoSEQ multiplex PCR was the method, and the copy in TCRdb shows in-frame clones only, minus some. The sample has around 37,000 clones, 75% to 85% seen once; the top ten hold about 20%. Sequences were derived from CD4+ or CD8+ T cells sorted from blood, sampled in a trial of the OX40 agonist ivuxolimab. The source is an adult with an advanced solid tumor such as melanoma, head and neck, liver or kidney cancer. CDR3s include the opening cysteine and the closing phenylalanine or tryptophan. The D gene is left open where the match is weak. Clone size is given for some rows only: seen once, a few or many times, or a class if the clone is expanded.

cdr3_aa,cdr3_nt,j_call,v_call,d_call,clone_size
CASSLVRTEQFF,TGTGCCAGCAGCTTAGTCAGGACTGAGCAGTTCTTC,TRBJ2-1,TRBV7-9,-,-
CASSQGRAGDSGNTIYF,TGCGCCAGCAGCCAAGGCCGGGCAGGGGATTCTGGAAACACCATATATTTT,TRBJ1-3,TRBV4-1,-,-
CSVDPAGALTEAFF,TGCAGCGTTGACCCCGCAGGGGCCCTCACTGAAGCTTTCTTT,TRBJ1-1,TRBV29-1,-,few
CASSLGGGSYGYTF,TGCGCCAGCAGCCTTGGTGGGGGAAGCTATGGCTACACCTTC,TRBJ1-2,TRBV5-1,-,few
CASSVGGTDTQYF,TGTGCCAGCAGCGTAGGGGGCACAGATACGCAGTATTTT,TRBJ2-3,TRBV9,-,-
CASSVGHGESNEQFF,TGTGCCAGCAGCGTAGGGCATGGGGAGAGCAATGAGCAGTTCTTC,TRBJ2-1,TRBV9,-,-
CASRPGTSGVSYEQYF,TGTGCCAGCAGACCCGGGACTAGCGGGGTCTCCTACGAGCAGTACTTC,TRBJ2-7,TRBV7-2,TRBD2,-
CASSTLGVDEQFF,TGTGCCAGTAGTACATTGGGCGTCGATGAGCAGTTCTTC,TRBJ2-1,TRBV19,-,-
CASSQVVRADSGANVLTF,TGCGCCAGCAGCCAAGTCGTCAGGGCAGACTCTGGGGCCAACGTCCTGACTTTC,TRBJ2-6,TRBV4-1,-,-
CASSQEGGLAGGNEQFF,TGCGCCAGCAGCCAAGAAGGTGGACTAGCGGGAGGGAATGAGCAGTTCTTC,TRBJ2-1,TRBV4-1,TRBD2,-
CASSTTGNTEAFF,TGTGCCAGCTCCACCACAGGGAACACTGAAGCTTTCTTT,TRBJ1-1,TRBV18,-,-
CASSGSSGGADEQFF,TGTGCCAGCAGTGGATCTAGCGGGGGGGCGGATGAGCAGTTCTTC,TRBJ2-1,TRBV6-1,TRBD2,-
CASSLSQSHGELFF,TGTGCCAGCAGCTTGAGTCAGAGTCACGGGGAGCTGTTTTTT,TRBJ2-2,TRBV5-8,-,once
CASSLGRYQETQYF,TGTGCCAGTAGTCTGGGGCGGTACCAAGAGACCCAGTACTTC,TRBJ2-5,TRBV19,-,-
CASSIVGRASGPQHF,TGTGCCAGTAGTATAGTAGGGCGGGCAAGTGGGCCCCAGCATTTT,TRBJ1-5,TRBV19,-,-
CASSSPGGSYEQYF,TGTGCCAGCAGCTCCCCCGGCGGGAGTTACGAGCAGTACTTC,TRBJ2-7,TRBV28,TRBD2,-
CASSLVAGGPHNEQFF,TGTGCCAGCAGTTTAGTAGCGGGAGGGCCCCACAATGAGCAGTTCTTC,TRBJ2-1,TRBV28,TRBD2,-
CASSHQGDQPQHF,TGTGCCAGCAGTCACCAGGGGGATCAGCCCCAGCATTTT,TRBJ1-5,TRBV6-5,TRBD1,-
CASSQDGRRETQYF,TGCGCCAGCAGCCAAGATGGAAGGAGAGAGACCCAGTACTTC,TRBJ2-5,TRBV4-1,-,few
CASSQTGAGEQFF,TGTGCCAGCAGCCAAACAGGGGCAGGAGAGCAGTTCTTC,TRBJ2-1,TRBV7-6,TRBD1,-
CASSETRNYGYTF,TGCGCCAGCAGTGAGACTAGAAACTATGGCTACACCTTC,TRBJ1-2,TRBV10-1,-,few
CASSLDQGTDTQYF,TGTGCCAGCAGCTTAGATCAGGGCACAGATACGCAGTATTTT,TRBJ2-3,TRBV7-9,-,-
CASSQVSPQTSGNYNEQFF,TGCGCCAGCAGCCAAGTATCCCCCCAGACTAGCGGGAATTACAATGAGCAGTTCTTC,TRBJ2-1,TRBV4-3,TRBD2,few
CASSVLSGSTDTQYF,TGTGCCAGCAGCGTTCTTAGCGGCTCCACAGATACGCAGTATTTT,TRBJ2-3,TRBV9,-,-
CAWSSGGYGYTF,TGTGCCTGGAGCTCAGGGGGCTATGGCTACACCTTC,TRBJ1-2,TRBV30,TRBD1,-
CASSIDRQNGELFF,TGTGCCAGTAGTATAGACCGACAGAACGGGGAGCTGTTTTTT,TRBJ2-2,TRBV19,-,once
CASSITWGRAFF,TGTGCCAGTAGTATAACGTGGGGCAGAGCTTTCTTT,TRBJ1-1,TRBV19,-,-
CASRGQGTNEKLFF,TGTGCCAGCAGAGGACAGGGGACTAATGAAAAACTGTTTTTT,TRBJ1-4,TRBV2,TRBD1,-
CASSLGYRTGGEQYF,TGTGCCAGCAGCTTAGGGTATCGGACAGGGGGCGAGCAGTACTTC,TRBJ2-7,TRBV7-3,TRBD1,-
CASSQGQGAFF,TGCGCCAGCAGCCAGGGACAGGGAGCTTTCTTT,TRBJ1-1,TRBV5-1,TRBD1,-
CASSDSPGGNTDTQYF,TGTGCCAGCAGTGACTCGCCGGGGGGCAACACAGATACGCAGTATTTT,TRBJ2-3,TRBV6-4,-,-
CASQGGEDYGYTF,TGTGCCAGTCAGGGTGGGGAGGACTATGGCTACACCTTC,TRBJ1-2,TRBV19,-,-
CASCNLGGTEAFF,TGTGCCAGCTGCAATCTCGGGGGGACTGAAGCTTTCTTT,TRBJ1-1,TRBV27,-,-
CASSETQYNEQFF,TGTGCCAGCAGTGAGACACAGTACAATGAGCAGTTCTTC,TRBJ2-1,TRBV28,-,-
CASSTGTGNTEAFF,TGTGCCAGCAGTACCGGGACAGGGAACACTGAAGCTTTCTTT,TRBJ1-1,TRBV2,TRBD1,-
CSAPRGETQYF,TGCAGCGCCCCCAGGGGAGAGACCCAGTACTTC,TRBJ2-5,TRBV29-1,-,few
CASSPGQGDEKLFF,TGTGCCAGCAGCCCAGGGCAGGGTGATGAAAAACTGTTTTTT,TRBJ1-4,TRBV4-2,-,-
CASSVFGEPNQPQHF,TGTGCCAGTAGTGTCTTCGGTGAGCCCAATCAGCCCCAGCATTTT,TRBJ1-5,TRBV19,-,-
CASRDGQGFIYEQYF,TGTGCCAGCAGAGACGGGCAGGGGTTTATCTACGAGCAGTACTTC,TRBJ2-7,TRBV27,-,-
CASSVETGETDTQYF,TGTGCCAGCAGCGTAGAGACAGGGGAGACAGATACGCAGTATTTT,TRBJ2-3,TRBV9,TRBD1,-
CASSQGLFYEQYF,TGCGCCAGCAGCCAAGGGTTGTTCTACGAGCAGTACTTC,TRBJ2-7,TRBV4-1,-,-
CASSLGSGRPTYEQYF,TGTGCCAGCAGCTTAGGTAGCGGGAGGCCTACTTACGAGCAGTACTTC,TRBJ2-7,TRBV7-9,TRBD2,-
CASSLRVDRAYGYTF,TGCGCCAGCAGCTTGAGGGTAGACAGGGCCTATGGCTACACCTTC,TRBJ1-2,TRBV5-1,TRBD1,-
CASSLGGRVTYTF,TGTGCCAGCAGCTTAGGGGGCCGGGTGACCTACACCTTC,TRBJ1-2,TRBV7-9,-,-
CASSLDSANEQFF,TGTGCCAGCAGCTTAGACTCGGCGAATGAGCAGTTCTTC,TRBJ2-1,TRBV11-3,-,-
CASTGAEETQYF,TGTGCCAGCACGGGAGCAGAGGAGACCCAGTACTTC,TRBJ2-5,TRBV9,-,-
CAMNRERRTEAFF,TGTGCCATGAACAGGGAAAGGAGGACTGAAGCTTTCTTT,TRBJ1-1,TRBV27,-,once